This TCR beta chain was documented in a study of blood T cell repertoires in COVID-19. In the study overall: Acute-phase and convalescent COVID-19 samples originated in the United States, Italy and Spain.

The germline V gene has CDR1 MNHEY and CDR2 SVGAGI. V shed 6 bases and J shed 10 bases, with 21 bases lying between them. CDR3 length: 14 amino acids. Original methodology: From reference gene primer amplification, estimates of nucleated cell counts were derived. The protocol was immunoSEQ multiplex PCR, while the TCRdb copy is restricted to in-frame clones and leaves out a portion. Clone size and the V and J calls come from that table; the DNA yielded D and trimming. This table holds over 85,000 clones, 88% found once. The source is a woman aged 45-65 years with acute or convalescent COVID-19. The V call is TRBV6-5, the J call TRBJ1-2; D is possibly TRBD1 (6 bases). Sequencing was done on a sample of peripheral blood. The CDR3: CASRKDQGRWFYTF. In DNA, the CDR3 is TGTGCCAGCAGGAAAGATCAGGGGCGGTGGTTCTACACCTTC.